The 4 T cell receptor beta chains below were found in one sample sequenced in a study of T cells after yellow fever vaccination. MiXCR, applied by TCRdb to the 5' RACE reads, yields one record per CDR3 protein. The profile covers a few hundred thousand distinct CDR3 sequences, with around 12% appearing a single time and 2.5% to 4% taken by the ten largest. The source material was CD4+ T cells sorted from PBMCs, sampled 15 days after the yellow fever booster vaccination. The receptor set was obtained from a man aged 18 to 30 who received the YFV17D yellow fever vaccine.

This clonotype was observed a few times. The chain uses TRBV5-1 and TRBJ2-1, with 12 positions matching TRBD2. CDR1 SGHRS and CDR2 YFSETQ come from the germline V gene. V lost 2 bases to trimming and J lost 7 bases; unmatched junction nucleotides: 10. This CDR3 is 17 amino acids long. The CDR3 sequence is CASSLVTSGGNANEQFF. The CDR3 DNA reads TGCGCCAGCAGCTTAGTGACTAGCGGGGGAAACGCAAATGAGCAGTTCTTC.

The J gene is TRBJ2-1, the V gene TRBV9; D tentatively fits TRBD1 or TRBD2 (6 bases each). Germline V lookup: CDR1 SGDLS, CDR2 YYNGEE. This CDR3 contains 15 residues. Trimming stripped 2 bases from V and 5 bases from J, with 14 bases between. The CDR3 is CASSVGGGLDNEQFF. The CDR3 DNA reads TGTGCCAGCAGCGTTGGTGGGGGGCTAGACAATGAGCAGTTCTTC.

The rearrangement uses TRBV29-1 and TRBJ1-2; TRBD1 aligns across 7 bases. V was pared by 0 bases and J by 7 bases, with 5 bases of the junction left unmatched. This CDR3 has 13 amino acids. Germline CDR1 and CDR2: SQVTM and ANQGSEA. The DNA of the CDR3 is TGCAGCGTTGAAGATGGGACAGTACCTGGCTACACCTTC. Translation: CSVEDGTVPGYTF.

This clonotype has a handful of counts. The chain links TRBV6-1 to TRBJ2-1; 16 positions match TRBD2. Trimming cost V 6 bases and J 7 bases; bases outside gene matches: 6. Germline CDR1 MNHNS, CDR2 SASEGT. This CDR3 region has 16 residues. CDR3 nucleotide sequence: TGTGCCAGCAGAAAAGGGACTAGCGGGGGGGGAAATGAGCAGTTCTTC. Translated: CASRKGTSGGGNEQFF.